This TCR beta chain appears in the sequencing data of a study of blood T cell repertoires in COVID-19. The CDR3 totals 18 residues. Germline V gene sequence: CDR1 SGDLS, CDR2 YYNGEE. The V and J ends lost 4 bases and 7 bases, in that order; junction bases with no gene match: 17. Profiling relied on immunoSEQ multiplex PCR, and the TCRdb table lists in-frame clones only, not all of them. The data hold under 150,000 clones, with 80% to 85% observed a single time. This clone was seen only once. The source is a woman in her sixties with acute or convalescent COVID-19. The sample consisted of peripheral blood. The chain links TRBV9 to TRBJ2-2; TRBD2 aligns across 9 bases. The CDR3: CASSPLELWREGDGELFF. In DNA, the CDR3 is TGTGCCAGCAGCCCTCTAGAGTTGTGGCGGGAGGGTGACGGGGAGCTGTTTTTT. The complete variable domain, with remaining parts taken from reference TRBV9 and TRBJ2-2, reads DSGVTQTPKHLITATGQRVTLRCSPRSGDLSVYWYQQSLDQGLQFLIQYYNGEERAKGNILERFSAQQFPDLHSELNLSSLELGDSALYFCASSPLELWREGDGELFFGEGSRLTVL.